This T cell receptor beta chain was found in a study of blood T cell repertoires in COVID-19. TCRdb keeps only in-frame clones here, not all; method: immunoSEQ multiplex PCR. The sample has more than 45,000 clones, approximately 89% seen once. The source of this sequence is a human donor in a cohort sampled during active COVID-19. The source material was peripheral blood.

The CDR3 DNA is TGCAGTGCTAGTGGGACACAAGCTAACTATGGCTACACCTTC. This encodes CSASGTQANYGYTF. The V and J genes are TRBV20-1 and TRBJ1-2; possibly TRBD1 for D (6 bases). This CDR3 region has 14 residues. The V gene lost 3 bases and the J gene lost 0 bases, with 11 bases spanning the gap. Germline CDR1 is DFQATT and CDR2 is SNEGSKA (reference sequence).